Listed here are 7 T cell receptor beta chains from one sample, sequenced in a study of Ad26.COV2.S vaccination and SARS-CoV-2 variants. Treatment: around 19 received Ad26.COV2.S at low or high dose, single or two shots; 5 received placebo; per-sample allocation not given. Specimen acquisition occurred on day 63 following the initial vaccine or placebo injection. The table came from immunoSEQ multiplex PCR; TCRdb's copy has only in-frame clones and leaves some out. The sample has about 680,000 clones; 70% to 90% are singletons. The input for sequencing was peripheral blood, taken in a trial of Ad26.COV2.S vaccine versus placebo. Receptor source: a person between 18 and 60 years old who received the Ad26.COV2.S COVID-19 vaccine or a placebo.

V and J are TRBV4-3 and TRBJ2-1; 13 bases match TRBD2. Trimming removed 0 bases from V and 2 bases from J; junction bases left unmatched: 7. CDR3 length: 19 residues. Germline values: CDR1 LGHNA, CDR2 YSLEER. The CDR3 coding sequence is TGCGCCAGCAGCCAAGATCAGGGACTAGCGGGGATAACCTACAATGAGCAGTTCTTC. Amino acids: CASSQDQGLAGITYNEQFF.

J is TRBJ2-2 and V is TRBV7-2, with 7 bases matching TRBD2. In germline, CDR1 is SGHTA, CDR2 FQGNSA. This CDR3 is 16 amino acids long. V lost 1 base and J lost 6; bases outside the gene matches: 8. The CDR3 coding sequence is TGTGCCAGCAGCTTAGTGGGAGGGTTTATGGCCGGGGAGCTGTTTTTT. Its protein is CASSLVGGFMAGELFF.

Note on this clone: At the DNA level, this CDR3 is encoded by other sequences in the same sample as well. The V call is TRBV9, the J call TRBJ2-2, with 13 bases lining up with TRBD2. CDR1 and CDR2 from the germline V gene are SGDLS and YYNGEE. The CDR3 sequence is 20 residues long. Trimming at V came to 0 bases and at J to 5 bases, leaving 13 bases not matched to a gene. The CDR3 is CASSVAPGLAGVRRTGELFF. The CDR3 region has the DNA TGTGCCAGCAGCGTAGCTCCCGGACTAGCGGGAGTTCGGAGGACCGGGGAGCTGTTTTTT.

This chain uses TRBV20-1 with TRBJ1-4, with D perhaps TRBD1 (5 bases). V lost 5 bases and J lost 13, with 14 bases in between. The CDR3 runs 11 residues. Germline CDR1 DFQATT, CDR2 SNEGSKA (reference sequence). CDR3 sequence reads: CSAGHAGRLFF. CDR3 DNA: TGCAGTGCTGGACACGCCGGTAGACTGTTTTTT.

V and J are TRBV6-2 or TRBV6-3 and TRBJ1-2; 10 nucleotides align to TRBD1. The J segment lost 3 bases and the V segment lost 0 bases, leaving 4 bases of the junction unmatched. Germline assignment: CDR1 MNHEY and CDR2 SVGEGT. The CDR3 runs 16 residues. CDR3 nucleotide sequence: TGTGCCAGCAGTTACTCGTGGACAGGGGGAGACTATGGCTACACCTTC. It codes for CASSYSWTGGDYGYTF.

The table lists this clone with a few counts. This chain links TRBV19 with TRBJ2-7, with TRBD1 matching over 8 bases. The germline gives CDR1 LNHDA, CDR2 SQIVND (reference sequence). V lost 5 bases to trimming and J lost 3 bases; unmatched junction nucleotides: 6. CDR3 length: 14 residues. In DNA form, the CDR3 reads TGTGCCAGTAGTCCGCCCGACAGGGGCTACGAGCAGTACTTC. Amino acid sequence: CASSPPDRGYEQYF. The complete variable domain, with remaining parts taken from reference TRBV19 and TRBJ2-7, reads DGGITQSPKYLFRKEGQNVTLSCEQNLNHDAMYWYRQDPGQGLRLIYYSQIVNDFQKGDIAEGYSVSREKKESFPLTVTSAQKNPTAFYLCASSPPDRGYEQYFGPGTRLTVT.

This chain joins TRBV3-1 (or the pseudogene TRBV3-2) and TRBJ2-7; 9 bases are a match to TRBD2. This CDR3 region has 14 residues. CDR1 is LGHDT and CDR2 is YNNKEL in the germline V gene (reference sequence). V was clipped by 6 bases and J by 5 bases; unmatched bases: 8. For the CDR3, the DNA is TGTGCCAGCAGTCGAGCGGGGGGAAACAACGAGCAGTACTTC. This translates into CASSRAGGNNEQYF.